This T cell receptor beta chain came from a study of CD8 T cells in Susac syndrome. Germline CDR1 and CDR2: MNHEY and SVGEGT. This CDR3 contains 18 residues. The V end lost 3 bases, the J end lost 0 bases, and 18 bases lay between the germline ends. RNA amounts of roughly 0.45 to 1 ug underwent reverse transcription with random hexamers. TCRdb recomputed calls from the immunoSEQ multiplex PCR reads with MiXCR, one row per CDR3 protein. The sample holds 210,000 or so distinct CDR3 sequences, about 94% seen once. Sequencing was carried out using CD4+ T cells from PBMCs. The J gene is TRBJ2-4, the V gene TRBV6-2 or TRBV6-3; unclear D gene. The sequence derives from a human donor with Susac syndrome. The CDR3 here is CASSYSSHSLLAKNIQYF. The CDR3 nucleotides are TGTGCCAGCAGTTATTCCTCGCACAGCCTCCTAGCCAAAAACATTCAGTACTTC.